Given below is one T cell receptor (beta chain) in context. What it recognizes is unknown. This sample is drawn from a study of T cells in tumors after PD-1 blockade. The overall study: Excluded were patients with checkpoint blockade, immunosuppressants, or radiotherapy or other anti-cancer therapy within 4 weeks. Either cemiplimab 350 mg every 2 weeks or pembrolizumab 200 mg every 3 weeks was given.

The table came from immunoSEQ multiplex PCR; TCRdb's copy has only in-frame clones and leaves some out. This table holds 6,500 to 9,500 clones, roughly two thirds found once. General study results and limits: Clonal replacement appeared only between pre- and post-treatment samples. Some novel exhausted tumor clones appeared in pre-treatment blood, suggesting peripheral recruitment.

Here the sequenced sample was tumor tissue, taken after anti-PD-1 treatment. This receptor was obtained from a human donor with basal cell carcinoma.

The CDR3 region has the DNA TGTGCCACCAGCAGAGACTTTGCAGCCAAAAACATTCAGTACTTC. It translates to CATSRDFAAKNIQYF. The rearrangement uses TRBV15 and TRBJ2-4; D gene uncertain. The CDR3 contains 15 residues. Deletions cut 0 bases from V and 0 bases from J, with 6 bases between. Per the germline V gene, CDR1 is LNHNV and CDR2 is YYDKDF (reference sequence).